Listed here are 5 T cell receptor beta chains from one sample, sequenced in a study of T cells in localized non-small cell lung cancer. Profiled with immunoSEQ multiplex PCR; TCRdb holds only in-frame clones, not every one. This table holds around 50,000 clones, around 86% found once. This specimen was PBMCs, taken before any cancer treatment. These receptors came from a female donor with stage II lung adenocarcinoma.

The gene calls are TRBV13 and TRBJ1-1; D not certain. Germline values: CDR1 PRHDT, CDR2 FYEKMQ (reference sequence). The CDR3 is 13 amino acids. Trimming removed 5 bases from V and 3 bases from J, with 10 bases in between. Here the CDR3 DNA reads TGTGCCAGCAGCCCCCGGAGGGACACTGAAGCTTTCTTT. Amino acid sequence: CASSPRRDTEAFF.

This clone was seen a single time. The chain joins TRBV27 to TRBJ1-4, with 7 bases aligning to TRBD1. V lost 8 bases and J lost 4; bases outside the gene matches: 4. Germline lookup yields CDR1 MNHEY and CDR2 SMNVEV (reference sequence). The CDR3 loop spans 13 amino acids. DNA of the CDR3: TGTGCCAGCTCAGGGGGGCTTAATGAAAAACTGTTTTTT. This encodes CASSGGLNEKLFF.

This clone was seen just once. The chain is built from TRBV5-6 and TRBJ1-3; a possible D gene is TRBD1 (5 bases). CDR3 length: 15 amino acids. Trimming removed 2 bases at V and 4 bases at J, with 13 bases between. CDR1 and CDR2 from the germline V gene are SGHDT and YYEEEE. The CDR3 sequence is CASSLGQGRGNTIYF. The CDR3 bases are TGTGCCAGCAGCTTAGGGCAGGGCCGAGGAAACACCATATATTTT.

The chain couples TRBV18 to TRBJ2-6; TRBD2 aligns across 8 bases. Trimming at V came to 4 bases and at J to 2 bases, leaving 7 bases not matched to a gene. This CDR3 is built from 17 residues. The germline V gene has CDR1 KGHSH and CDR2 LQKENI. Written as DNA, the CDR3 is TGTGCCAGCTCACGATTCGCGGGGGGCCCTGGGGCCAACGTCCTGACTTTC. This sequence encodes CASSRFAGGPGANVLTF.

Points on this clone: Different DNA sequences within this sample yield the same CDR3. The J gene is TRBJ2-2, the V gene TRBV6-4; D remains ambiguous. Trimming left V 0 bases short and J 4 bases short, with 3 bases between. The CDR3 consists of 13 residues. Germline V gene data show CDR1 as MRHNA and CDR2 as SNTAGT. The CDR3 sequence is CASSDSSTGELFF. The CDR3 DNA is TGTGCCAGCAGTGACTCATCCACCGGGGAGCTGTTTTTT.